This T cell receptor (beta chain) comes out of a study of T cell repertoires in cytomegalovirus infection. This CDR3 is built from 14 residues. Germline CDR1 MNHNS, CDR2 SASEGT. Deletions cut 7 bases from V and 4 bases from J, with 16 bases between. As regards this clonotype: Its antigen is not identified.

From the reads, TCRdb called clonotypes with MiXCR, one entry per CDR3 protein. The sample contains some 590,000 distinct CDR3 sequences, over 35% of which appear only once. The rearrangement links TRBV6-1 to TRBJ1-2; D gene unclear. The clonotype comes from a human donor in good health (CMV status not recorded). Some clones in this sample may be carry-over from other donors' samples. The material sequenced was cultured PBMCs, taken from culture after CMV antigen stimulation. CDR3 sequence (DNA): TGTGCCAGCACGCCCGGGCGGGTGGCCTATGGCTACACCTTC. It is translated as CASTPGRVAYGYTF.